One sample yielded the 22 T cell receptor beta chains listed below, sequenced in a study of blood T cell repertoires in COVID-19 (dated by TCRdb to the early 2020s). The library was generated by the immunoSEQ multiplex PCR assay. Here the immuneACCESS table is served through TCRdb, limited to in-frame sequences with V and J called. Missing clones are a known gap in these copies; in checked studies unresolved V genes cover under half, and the rest lacks a known reason. In all, the sample holds roughly 69,000 clones, and 84% of those were seen once. The top ten constitute about 14% of the sample. The specimen sequenced was peripheral blood. The source is a man aged 45-60 years with COVID-19, enrolled during active disease.

This chain connects TRBV18 to TRBJ2-6; the D gene is possibly TRBD2 (5 bases). The CDR3 contains 15 residues. Between the trimmed V and J ends, which lost 3 bases and 5 bases, there was a span of 11 bases. In germline, CDR1 is KGHSH, CDR2 LQKENI. CDR3 amino acids: CASSPEGLWANVLTF. In DNA form, the CDR3 reads TGTGCCAGCTCACCCGAGGGCCTCTGGGCCAACGTCCTGACTTTC.

This sequence joins TRBV18 and TRBJ1-1; 8 positions match TRBD1. V dropped 5 bases and J dropped 1; count of bases not matched to a gene: 15. Per germline, CDR1 KGHSH and CDR2 LQKENI. This CDR3 contains 18 residues. CDR3 bases: TGTGCCAGCTCATCTATGGCCACAGGGGGTAACTCGAACACTGAAGCTTTCTTT. Residues: CASSSMATGGNSNTEAFF.

The gene calls are TRBV6-6 and TRBJ1-1; unclear D gene. This CDR3 has 12 amino acids. V was shortened by 6 bases and J by 5 bases, with 10 bases between the two germline ends. The germline gives CDR1 MNHNY, CDR2 SVGAGI (reference sequence). Here the CDR3 reads CASSSSGTEAFF. CDR3 DNA sequence: TGTGCCAGCAGCTCGTCGGGGACTGAAGCTTTCTTT.

The rearrangement joins TRBV5-4 to TRBJ1-4, with 9 bases identical to TRBD1. With 3 bases clipped from V and 8 bases from J, the junction kept 14 bases outside the gene matches. This CDR3 is 17 amino acids long. Germline-derived CDR1 and CDR2 are SGHNT and YYREEE (reference sequence). The CDR3 DNA reads TGTGCCAGCAGCTCCGGACAGGGGTCGCCCCGAAGCGAAAAACTGTTTTTT. Translation: CASSSGQGSPRSEKLFF.

Only one count was recorded for this clone. V and J are TRBV7-9 and TRBJ1-2; the D gene is possibly TRBD1 (5 bases). V shed 2 bases and J shed 1 base, with 8 bases lying between them. The CDR3 spans 14 residues. Per the germline V gene, CDR1 is SEHNR and CDR2 is FQNEAQ (reference sequence). CDR3 amino acids: CASSLTGINYGYTF. In nucleotides, the CDR3 is TGTGCCAGCAGCTTAACAGGAATTAACTATGGCTACACCTTC.

J is TRBJ2-5 and V is TRBV4-1; D uncertain. The CDR3 runs to 13 residues. V was pared by 4 bases and J by 5 bases, with 11 bases between. Germline V gives CDR1 MGHRA, CDR2 YSYEKL. The CDR3 region has the DNA TGCGCCAGCAGCCTCTTAACTTTTGAGACCCAGTACTTC. Amino acids: CASSLLTFETQYF.

The chain has TRBV11-2 and TRBJ1-3, with 11 bases identical to TRBD1. This CDR3 region has 17 residues. Germline V gene sequence: CDR1 SGHAT, CDR2 FQNNGV. Germline trimming cut 0 bases from V and 2 bases from J; bases unmatched to any gene: 3. The CDR3 region is CASSLDGTGGPGNTIYF. The CDR3 coding sequence is TGTGCCAGCAGCTTAGATGGGACAGGGGGTCCTGGAAACACCATATATTTT.

This clone was picked up one time. V is TRBV6-5 and J is TRBJ2-3; D is undetermined. V was clipped by 4 bases and J by 0 bases, with 8 bases between them. Germline CDR1 MNHEY, CDR2 SVGAGI. This CDR3 contains 14 residues. This chain's CDR3 is CASSLTTSTDTQYF. The CDR3, as DNA: TGTGCCAGCAGTTTGACAACTAGCACAGATACGCAGTATTTT.

The chain uses TRBV5-4 and TRBJ2-7, with D possibly being TRBD1 (5 bases). The CDR3 sequence is 15 residues long. Trimming shortened V by 4 bases and J by 0 bases, and 14 bases separated the two germline ends. CDR1 SGHNT and CDR2 YYREEE come from the germline V gene (reference sequence). The CDR3 DNA reads TGTGCCAGCAGCCCTAGACAGTCAAACTCCTACGAGCAGTACTTC. Translating gives CASSPRQSNSYEQYF.

The V call is TRBV27, the J call TRBJ1-2; 9 positions match TRBD1. The V gene's germline CDR1 is MNHEY and CDR2 SMNVEV (reference sequence). J gave up 4 bases and V 6 bases, and 6 bases lay outside the gene matches. The CDR3 spans 14 residues. The CDR3 coding sequence is TGTGCCAGCAGAGCAACAGGGGGCGTCTATGGCTACACCTTC. This sequence encodes CASRATGGVYGYTF.

Notes on this clone: Within the sample, other DNA sequences also encode this same CDR3. The rearrangement uses TRBV5-5 and TRBJ2-5; no firm D call. CDR1 is SGHKS, CDR2 YYEKEE, per germline (reference sequence). V lost 1 base and J lost 1, with 5 bases in between. This CDR3 spans 13 amino acids. The CDR3 sequence: CASSLQAQETQYF. The CDR3 bases are TGTGCCAGCAGCTTGCAGGCCCAAGAGACCCAGTACTTC.

This chain joins TRBV19 and TRBJ2-3, with 7 bases fitting TRBD2. V was clipped by 7 bases and J by 2 bases; unmatched bases: 6. The V gene's germline CDR1 is LNHDA and CDR2 SQIVND (reference sequence). CDR3 length: 14 residues. The CDR3 nucleotides are TGTGCCAGTAAACGGGGGGACCACACAGATACGCAGTATTTT. Residues: CASKRGDHTDTQYF.

The chain links TRBV7-2 to TRBJ2-1; the match to TRBD2 covers 7 bases. There are 14 residues in the CDR3. Per the germline V gene, CDR1 is SGHTA and CDR2 is FQGNSA. The J segment lost 2 bases and the V segment lost 3 bases, leaving 1 base of the junction unmatched. This CDR3 is CASSFGTTYNEQFF. The CDR3 nucleotides read TGTGCCAGCAGCTTCGGGACTACCTACAATGAGCAGTTCTTC.

The chain's CDR3 is CASNSGGSTEAFF. The CDR3 DNA reads as TGTGCCAGCAACTCCGGGGGGTCCACTGAAGCTTTCTTT. This rearrangement joins TRBV9 to TRBJ1-1; D possibly corresponds to TRBD1 (5 bases). Trimming cost V 6 bases and J 4 bases, with 13 bases left between them. Germline V lookup: CDR1 SGDLS, CDR2 YYNGEE. The CDR3 is 13 residues long.

This chain links TRBV4-1 with TRBJ1-4; 8 bases fit TRBD1. CDR1 is MGHRA, CDR2 YSYEKL, per germline. Losses at the gene ends were 0 bases for V and 7 bases for J; bases not matched to a gene: 4. This CDR3 region has 15 residues. The CDR3 here is CASSQEYRGGEKLFF. Here the CDR3 DNA reads TGCGCCAGCAGCCAAGAGTACAGGGGGGGTGAAAAACTGTTTTTT.

V and J are TRBV19 and TRBJ2-3, with TRBD2 matching over 10 bases. Germline V gene sequence: CDR1 LNHDA, CDR2 SQIVND (reference sequence). The CDR3 spans 17 residues. The V segment lost 3 bases and the J segment 6 bases; nucleotides outside the gene matches: 12. CDR3 sequence: CASSISGGLHDVDTQYF. CDR3 DNA: TGTGCCAGTAGTATTAGCGGGGGGCTCCACGATGTGGATACGCAGTATTTT.

The CDR3 spells CASSLRAVGDNEQFF. DNA for the CDR3: TGTGCCAGCAGCTTAAGGGCCGTCGGGGACAATGAGCAGTTCTTC. V is TRBV7-3 and J is TRBJ2-1; maybe TRBD2 (5 bases). The CDR3 runs to 15 residues. The germline V gene encodes CDR1 SGHTA and CDR2 FQGTGA. V dropped 1 base and J dropped 5 bases, with 12 bases sitting between them.

The chain is built from TRBV19 and TRBJ2-7; D possibly corresponds to TRBD2 (5 bases). CDR3 length: 13 residues. The germline V gene encodes CDR1 LNHDA and CDR2 SQIVND (reference sequence). V dropped 5 bases and J dropped 3 bases, with 11 bases sitting between them. The CDR3 region is CASSATSSYEQYF. The CDR3 DNA is TGTGCCAGTAGTGCAACTAGTAGCTACGAGCAGTACTTC.

This chain's CDR3 is CASGLTKGLAGGYTGELFF. DNA of the CDR3: TGTGCTAGTGGTTTGACAAAAGGACTAGCGGGGGGGTATACCGGGGAGCTGTTTTTT. This sequence joins TRBV12-5 and TRBJ2-2; 15 bases align to TRBD2. After removal of 2 bases from V and 5 bases from J, the junction contained 9 bases not matched to a gene. Germline V gene lookup returns CDR1 LGHNT and CDR2 FRNRAP. This CDR3 spans 19 amino acids.

V gene TRBV5-1 combines with J gene TRBJ1-2; 7 nucleotides line up with TRBD1. The ends lost 1 base at V and 4 bases at J; junction bases unmatched: 7. Germline loops: CDR1 SGHRS, CDR2 YFSETQ. The CDR3 runs to 15 residues. CDR3 sequence (DNA): TGCGCCAGCAGCTTGAGGGGGCAGCCCATCTATGGCTACACCTTC. Translated: CASSLRGQPIYGYTF.

The V gene is TRBV28, the J gene TRBJ1-2; possible D gene TRBD1, 5 bases. V was trimmed by 2 bases and J by 7 bases, leaving 20 bases between them. In germline, CDR1 is MDHEN, CDR2 SYDVKM. The CDR3 length is 16 residues. CDR3 sequence: CASSLRFGARVAGYTF. CDR3 nucleotides: TGTGCCAGCAGTTTAAGGTTTGGGGCCAGGGTGGCTGGCTACACCTTC.

The chain is built from TRBV10-3 and TRBJ2-3, with 9 bases fitting TRBD2. The V gene's germline CDR1 is ENHRY and CDR2 SYGVKD. The CDR3 runs 15 residues. V shed 11 bases and J 2 bases; nucleotides not matched to a gene: 11. The CDR3 protein is CASQGLAGTTDTQYF. The CDR3 nucleotides are TGTGCCTCACAAGGGCTAGCGGGGACCACAGATACGCAGTATTTT.